The 24 T cell receptor beta chains given below trace back to one sample, sequenced in a study of cytomegalovirus exposure and HLA in healthy donors. The PCR used 60 Vbeta and 13 Jbeta primers. Libraries were prepared by immunoSEQ multiplex PCR; TCRdb keeps only in-frame clonotypes and omits some of them. The sample has about 170,000 clones. The sequenced material came from PBMCs. These receptors all come from a woman aged 18-30 years in good health and CMV-seropositive.

The chain couples TRBV5-5 to TRBJ2-1, with 7 positions matching TRBD1. V trimming: 2 bases; J trimming: 5 bases; junction bases outside the gene matches: 7. This CDR3 has 15 amino acids. Germline V gene lookup returns CDR1 SGHKS and CDR2 YYEKEE (reference sequence). The CDR3 DNA reads TGTGCCAGCAGCTTCCTTACAGGGGCTAACAATGAGCAGTTCTTC. Amino acid sequence: CASSFLTGANNEQFF.

V usage is TRBV6-6 and J usage is TRBJ2-3, with 7 bases lining up with TRBD2. This CDR3 contains 14 residues. CDR1 MNHNY and CDR2 SVGAGI come from the germline V gene (reference sequence). V lost 5 bases, J lost 13 bases, and 15 bases stayed unmatched. The CDR3 DNA is TGTGCCAGCAGTGACAGTGGGATGGCAGGGAGGGAGTATTTT. Its protein is CASSDSGMAGREYF.

J is TRBJ2-7 and V is TRBV6-5, with 7 bases that match TRBD1. This CDR3 region has 14 residues. J lost 2 bases, V lost 5 bases, and 6 bases had no gene match. Germline loops: CDR1 MNHEY, CDR2 SVGAGI. CDR3 in amino acids: CASSASGQPYEQYF. The CDR3 DNA follows: TGTGCCAGCAGTGCCTCGGGACAGCCCTACGAGCAGTACTTC.

V usage is TRBV27 and J usage is TRBJ2-7; the match to TRBD2 covers 9 bases. This CDR3 region has 13 residues. Looked up from germline, CDR1 is MNHEY and CDR2 is SMNVEV (reference sequence). The junction had 4 bases not matched to a gene; V was cut back by 5 bases and J by 5 bases. For the CDR3, the DNA is TGTGCCAGCAGTCCGAGCGGGGGGAACGAGCAGTACTTC. The encoded protein is CASSPSGGNEQYF.

The V and J genes are TRBV7-2 and TRBJ1-5, with 8 bases aligning to TRBD1. J gave up 6 bases and V 1 base, and 5 bases lay outside the gene matches. Germline V gene lookup returns CDR1 SGHTA and CDR2 FQGNSA. The CDR3 spans 15 residues. In nucleotides, the CDR3 is TGTGCCAGCAGCTTAGTACAGGGGGTTGCTCAGCCCCAGCATTTT. This translates into CASSLVQGVAQPQHF.

The chain links TRBV6-1 to TRBJ2-7; 11 bases are a match to TRBD1. The V segment lost 0 bases and the J segment 4 bases; nucleotides outside the gene matches: 5. CDR1 is MNHNS and CDR2 is SASEGT in the germline V gene. The length of the CDR3 is 16 residues. DNA of the CDR3: TGTGCCAGCAGTGAAGCCGGACAGGGGGCTCGGTACGAGCAGTACTTC. Translation: CASSEAGQGARYEQYF.

This chain joins TRBV27 and TRBJ1-4; maybe TRBD1 (5 bases). V lost 6 bases and J lost 8, with 16 bases in between. Germline values: CDR1 MNHEY, CDR2 SMNVEV (reference sequence). The CDR3 spans 14 residues. This chain's CDR3 is CASSPGRVQEKLFF. Here the CDR3 DNA reads TGTGCCAGCAGCCCAGGCAGGGTGCAGGAAAAACTGTTTTTT.

Here the CDR3 reads CSVVSLYVETQYF. The CDR3 DNA is TGCAGCGTTGTTTCGTTGTATGTAGAGACCCAGTACTTC. This chain connects TRBV29-1 to TRBJ2-5, with unresolved D. The CDR3 is 13 residues long. Germline V gene sequence: CDR1 SQVTM, CDR2 ANQGSEA. V was trimmed by 4 bases and J by 4 bases, leaving 13 bases between them. Drawing the rest from reference TRBV29-1 and TRBJ2-5, the complete variable domain is SAVISQKPSRDICQRGTSLTIQCQVDSQVTMMFWYRQQPGQSLTLIATANQGSEATYESGFVIDKFPISRPNLTFSTLTVSNMSPEDSSIYLCSVVSLYVETQYFGPGTRLLVL.

The rearrangement uses TRBV4-2 and TRBJ2-3, with 11 bases fitting TRBD2. Germline V CDR1 and CDR2: LGHNA, YNFKEQ. CDR3 length: 18 amino acids. The junction had 5 bases not matched to a gene; V was cut back by 0 bases and J by 0 bases. Here the CDR3 reads CASSQETLAGGSTDTQYF. CDR3 DNA: TGTGCCAGCAGCCAAGAAACCTTAGCGGGAGGGAGCACAGATACGCAGTATTTT.

The genes are TRBV10-2 and TRBJ2-7; tentatively, D is TRBD1 (6 bases). V shed 3 bases and J shed 6 bases, with 9 bases lying between them. This CDR3 contains 12 residues. Germline V gene data show CDR1 as WSHSY and CDR2 as SAAADI. CDR3 nucleotide sequence: TGCGCCAGCAGTGAAGCAGGGGCCGAGCAGTACTTC. This gives the protein CASSEAGAEQYF.

This sequence joins TRBV7-2 and TRBJ2-2; 8 bases align to TRBD2. Unmatched junction bases numbered 6, after V lost 2 bases and J lost 4 bases. Germline V gene sequence: CDR1 SGHTA, CDR2 FQGNSA. The CDR3 extends over 16 amino acids. The CDR3 region is CASSLSSGPLTGELFF. The CDR3 DNA reads TGTGCCAGCAGCTTATCTAGCGGGCCCCTCACCGGGGAGCTGTTTTTT.

The gene calls are TRBV7-2 and TRBJ2-1, with TRBD1 matching over 9 bases. The germline CDR1 and CDR2 sequences are SGHTA and FQGNSA. There are 15 residues in the CDR3. The J segment lost 3 bases and the V segment lost 5 bases, leaving 5 bases of the junction unmatched. The CDR3 DNA sequence: TGTGCCAGCAGCAGGGACAGGGCAAGCTACAATGAGCAGTTCTTC. Its translation: CASSRDRASYNEQFF.

CDR3 protein: CASSLGTGTGLNTEAFF. Written as DNA, the CDR3 is TGCGCCAGCAGCTTGGGGACCGGGACAGGGTTGAACACTGAAGCTTTCTTT. This chain links TRBV5-1 with TRBJ1-1; TRBD1 aligns across 9 bases. The CDR3 extends over 17 amino acids. Germline CDR1 reads SGHRS; CDR2 reads YFSETQ. The V gene end was trimmed by 0 bases and the J gene end by 0 bases; junction bases not matched to a gene: 6.

The chain combines TRBV18 with TRBJ1-1; D possibly corresponds to TRBD1 (5 bases). V lost 5 bases and J 1 base, leaving 17 bases between the germline ends. Germline CDR1 is KGHSH and CDR2 is LQKENI. The CDR3 is made up of 16 amino acids. CDR3 amino acids: CASSASQETANTEAFF. In nucleotides, the CDR3 is TGTGCCAGCTCAGCTTCACAAGAGACAGCGAACACTGAAGCTTTCTTT. The full variable domain, completed using reference TRBV18 and TRBJ1-1, is NAGVMQNPRHLVRRRGQEARLRCSPMKGHSHVYWYRQLPEEGLKFMVYLQKENIIDESGMPKERFSAEFPKEGPSILRIQQVVRGDSAAYFCASSASQETANTEAFFGQGTRLTVV.

This chain connects TRBV6-1 to TRBJ2-3; D is perhaps TRBD1 (6 bases). The V and J ends lost 2 bases and 6 bases respectively, with 12 bases between them. Germline CDR1 reads MNHNS; CDR2 reads SASEGT. The CDR3 loop spans 14 amino acids. This CDR3 is CASSETGSLDTQYF. CDR3 DNA: TGTGCCAGCAGTGAAACAGGGTCCTTGGATACGCAGTATTTT.

The CDR3 loop is CASSLARKDEKLFF. The CDR3 nucleotides are TGTGCCAGCAGCTTAGCCAGGAAAGATGAAAAACTGTTTTTT. The gene calls are TRBV7-9 and TRBJ1-4, with no clear D. CDR3 size: 14 residues. With 0 bases removed from V and 6 bases from J, the gap between germline ends came to 8 bases. The germline V gene encodes CDR1 SEHNR and CDR2 FQNEAQ (reference sequence). The variable domain in full, with the rest retrieved from reference TRBV7-9 and TRBJ1-4, is DTGVSQNPRHKITKRGQNVTFRCDPISEHNRLYWYRQTLGQGPEFLTYFQNEAQLEKSRLLSDRFSAERPKGSFSTLEIQRTEQGDSAMYLCASSLARKDEKLFFGSGTQLSVL.

Concerning this clone: This sample includes further DNA sequences coding for the same CDR3. The V gene is TRBV7-2, the J gene TRBJ1-2; TRBD1 aligns across 8 bases. The CDR3 contains 14 residues. V shed 5 bases, J shed 4 bases, and the junction held 6 bases outside the gene matches. Germline-derived CDR1 and CDR2 are SGHTA and FQGNSA. This CDR3 reads CASSPGTGGYGYTF. DNA for the CDR3: TGTGCCAGCAGCCCCGGGACAGGAGGCTATGGCTACACCTTC.

V gene TRBV5-5 combines with J gene TRBJ1-1; 8 nucleotides align to TRBD1. V trimming: 2 bases; J trimming: 5 bases; junction bases outside the gene matches: 2. CDR3 length: 13 amino acids. Per germline, CDR1 SGHKS and CDR2 YYEKEE (reference sequence). The CDR3 protein is CASSFNRGTEAFF. CDR3 coding DNA: TGTGCCAGCAGCTTTAACAGGGGGACTGAAGCTTTCTTT. Full variable domain (rest looked up from reference TRBV5-5 and TRBJ1-1): DAGVTQSPTHLIKTRGQQVTLRCSPISGHKSVSWYQQVLGQGPQFIFQYYEKEERGRGNFPDRFSARQFPNYSSELNVNALLLGDSALYLCASSFNRGTEAFFGQGTRLTVV.

Of note for this clone: The junction shows a germline mismatch at one end, possibly a read error. The chain carries TRBV7-7 and TRBJ2-3; 9 positions match TRBD1. The CDR3 extends over 17 amino acids. CDR1 and CDR2 from the germline V gene are SSHAT and FNYEAQ (reference sequence). The CDR3 protein is CASSSTQGQGGTDTQYF. CDR3 bases: TGTGCTAGCAGCTCCACTCAGGGACAGGGCGGCACAGATACGCAGTATTTT. The complete variable domain, with remaining parts taken from reference TRBV7-7 and TRBJ2-3, reads GAGVSQSPRYKVTKRGQDVTLRCDPISSHATLYWYQQALGQGPEFLTYFNYEAQPDKSGLPSDRFSAERPEGSISTLTIQRTEQRDSAMYRCASSSTQGQGGTDTQYFGPGTRLTVL.

This sequence joins TRBV2 and TRBJ2-1, with TRBD2 matching over 14 bases. The length of the CDR3 is 17 residues. The germline gives CDR1 SNHLY, CDR2 FYNNEI. The V and J ends lost 2 bases and 9 bases, in that order; junction bases with no gene match: 9. The CDR3 region has the DNA TGTGCCAGCAGTGAAAAGGTGGGGACTAGCGGGGGTAGTGAGCAGTTCTTC. Protein: CASSEKVGTSGGSEQFF.

The chain carries TRBV27 and TRBJ2-7; TRBD1 matches 7 bases. V shed 1 base and J 6 bases; nucleotides not matched to a gene: 6. CDR1 is MNHEY, CDR2 SMNVEV, per germline (reference sequence). There are 14 residues in the CDR3. CDR3 residues: CASSLFEGAGEQYF. The CDR3 DNA is TGTGCCAGCAGTTTATTTGAGGGGGCGGGCGAGCAGTACTTC.

The chain combines TRBV4-1 with TRBJ1-4; the D gene is possibly TRBD1 (6 bases). CDR3 length equals 14 residues. Trimming cost V 4 bases and J 10 bases, with 16 bases left between them. Germline V gene sequence: CDR1 MGHRA, CDR2 YSYEKL. CDR3 sequence: CASSPGQSVGKLFF. In DNA, the CDR3 is TGCGCCAGCAGCCCCGGACAGTCGGTTGGAAAACTGTTTTTT.

Turning to this clone: This CDR3 is also generated by other DNA sequences in the sample. V and J are TRBV18 and TRBJ1-5, with D tentatively TRBD1 (5 bases). With 3 bases removed from V and 2 bases from J, the gap between germline ends came to 8 bases. Per the germline V gene, CDR1 is KGHSH and CDR2 is LQKENI. The CDR3 runs 14 residues. The CDR3 coding sequence is TGTGCCAGCTCACCGGGGGGGGGCAATCAGCCCCAGCATTTT. This sequence encodes CASSPGGGNQPQHF.

The CDR3: CARLDSGQANYGYTF. As DNA, the CDR3 is TGTGCCAGATTGGATTCGGGACAGGCGAACTATGGCTACACCTTC. V and J are TRBV2 and TRBJ1-2; 8 bases are a match to TRBD1. This CDR3 has 15 amino acids. V lost 9 bases, J lost 2 bases, and 11 bases stayed unmatched. Germline V gene sequence: CDR1 SNHLY, CDR2 FYNNEI.